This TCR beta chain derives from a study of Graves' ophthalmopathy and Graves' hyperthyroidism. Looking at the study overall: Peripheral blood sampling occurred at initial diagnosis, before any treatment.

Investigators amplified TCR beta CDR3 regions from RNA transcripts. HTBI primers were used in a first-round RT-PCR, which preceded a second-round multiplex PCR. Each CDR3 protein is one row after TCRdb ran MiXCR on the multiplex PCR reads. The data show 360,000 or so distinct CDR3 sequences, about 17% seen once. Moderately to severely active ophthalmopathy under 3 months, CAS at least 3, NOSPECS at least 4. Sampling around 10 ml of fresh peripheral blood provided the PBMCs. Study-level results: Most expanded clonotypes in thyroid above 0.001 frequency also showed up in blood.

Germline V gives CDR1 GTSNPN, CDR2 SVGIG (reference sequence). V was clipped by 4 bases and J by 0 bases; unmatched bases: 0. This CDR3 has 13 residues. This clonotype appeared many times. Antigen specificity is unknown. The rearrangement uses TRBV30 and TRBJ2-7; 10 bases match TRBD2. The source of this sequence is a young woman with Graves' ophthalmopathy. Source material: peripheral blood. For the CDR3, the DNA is TGTGCCTGGACTAGCGGGAGCTCCTACGAGCAGTACTTC. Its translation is CAWTSGSSYEQYF.